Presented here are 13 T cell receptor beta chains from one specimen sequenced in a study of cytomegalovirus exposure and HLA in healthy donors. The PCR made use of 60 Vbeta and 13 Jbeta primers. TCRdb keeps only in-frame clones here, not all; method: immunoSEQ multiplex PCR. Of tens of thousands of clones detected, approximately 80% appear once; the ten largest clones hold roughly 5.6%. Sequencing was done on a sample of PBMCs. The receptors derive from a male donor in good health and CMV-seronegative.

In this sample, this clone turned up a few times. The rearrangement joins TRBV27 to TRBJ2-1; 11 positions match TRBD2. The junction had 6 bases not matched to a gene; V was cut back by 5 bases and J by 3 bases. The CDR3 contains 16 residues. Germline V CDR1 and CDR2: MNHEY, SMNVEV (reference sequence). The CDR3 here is CASSPLAGGIYNEQFF. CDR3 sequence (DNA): TGTGCCAGCAGTCCATTAGCGGGGGGGATCTACAATGAGCAGTTCTTC.

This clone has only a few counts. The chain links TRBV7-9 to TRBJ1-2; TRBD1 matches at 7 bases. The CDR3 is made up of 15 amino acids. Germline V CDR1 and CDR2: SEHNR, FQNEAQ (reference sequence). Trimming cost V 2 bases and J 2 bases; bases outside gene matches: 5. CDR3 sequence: CASSLHGGQNYGYTF. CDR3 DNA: TGTGCCAGCAGCTTACACGGGGGACAGAACTATGGCTACACCTTC. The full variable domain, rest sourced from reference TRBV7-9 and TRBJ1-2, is DTGVSQNPRHKITKRGQNVTFRCDPISEHNRLYWYRQTLGQGPEFLTYFQNEAQLEKSRLLSDRFSAERPKGSFSTLEIQRTEQGDSAMYLCASSLHGGQNYGYTFGSGTRLTVV.

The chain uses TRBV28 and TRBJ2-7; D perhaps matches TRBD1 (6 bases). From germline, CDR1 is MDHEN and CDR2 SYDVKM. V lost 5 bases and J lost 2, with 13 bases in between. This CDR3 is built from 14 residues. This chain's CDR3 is CASSVHTGTYEQYF. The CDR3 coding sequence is TGTGCCAGCAGTGTCCACACAGGGACCTACGAGCAGTACTTC.

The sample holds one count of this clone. In DNA form, the CDR3 reads TGCGCCAGCAGCGGTGTGGGGGGTGGAGAGACCCAGTACTTC. Translation: CASSGVGGGETQYF. The V call is TRBV5-1, the J call TRBJ2-5, with D possibly TRBD2 on 6 matching bases. The CDR3 has 14 residues. The ends were cut back, 4 bases at V and 4 bases at J, with 14 bases in the middle. The germline V gene has CDR1 SGHRS and CDR2 YFSETQ. The complete variable domain, with remaining parts taken from reference TRBV5-1 and TRBJ2-5, reads KAGVTQTPRYLIKTRGQQVTLSCSPISGHRSVSWYQQTPGQGLQFLFEYFSETQRNKGNFPGRFSGRQFSNSRSEMNVSTLELGDSALYLCASSGVGGGETQYFGPGTRLLVL.

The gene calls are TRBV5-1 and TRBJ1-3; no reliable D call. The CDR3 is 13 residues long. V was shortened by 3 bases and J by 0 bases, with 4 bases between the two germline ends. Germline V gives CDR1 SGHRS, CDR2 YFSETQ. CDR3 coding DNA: TGCGCCAGCAGCTACACCTCTGGAAACACCATATATTTT. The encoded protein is CASSYTSGNTIYF.

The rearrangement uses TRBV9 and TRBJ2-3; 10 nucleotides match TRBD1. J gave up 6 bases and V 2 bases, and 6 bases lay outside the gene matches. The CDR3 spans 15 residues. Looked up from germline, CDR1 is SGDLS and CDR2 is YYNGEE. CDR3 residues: CASSVAPDRGDTQYF. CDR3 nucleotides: TGTGCCAGCAGCGTGGCGCCGGACAGGGGGGATACGCAGTATTTT.

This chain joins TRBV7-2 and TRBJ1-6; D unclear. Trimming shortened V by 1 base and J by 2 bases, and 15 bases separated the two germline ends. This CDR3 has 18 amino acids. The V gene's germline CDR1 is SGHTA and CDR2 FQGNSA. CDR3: CASSLGGPTEAYNSPLHF. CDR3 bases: TGTGCCAGCAGCTTAGGAGGTCCCACGGAGGCCTATAATTCACCCCTCCACTTT.

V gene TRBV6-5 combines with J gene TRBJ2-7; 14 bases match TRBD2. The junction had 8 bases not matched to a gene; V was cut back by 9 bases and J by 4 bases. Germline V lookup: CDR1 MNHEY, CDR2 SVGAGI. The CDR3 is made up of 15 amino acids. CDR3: CARLRLAGGRYEQYF. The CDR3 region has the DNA TGTGCCAGGTTGCGACTAGCGGGGGGGCGGTACGAGCAGTACTTC.

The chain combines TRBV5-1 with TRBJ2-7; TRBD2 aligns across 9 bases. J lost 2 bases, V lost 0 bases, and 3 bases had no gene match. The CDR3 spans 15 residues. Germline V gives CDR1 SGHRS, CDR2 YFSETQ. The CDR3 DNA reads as TGCGCCAGCAGCTTGGGAGCGGGGGGACCCTACGAGCAGTACTTC. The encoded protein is CASSLGAGGPYEQYF.

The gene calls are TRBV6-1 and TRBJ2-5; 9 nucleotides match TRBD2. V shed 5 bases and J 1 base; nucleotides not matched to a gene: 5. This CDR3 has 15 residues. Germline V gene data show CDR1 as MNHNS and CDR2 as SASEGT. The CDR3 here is CASSTQAGGQETQYF. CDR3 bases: TGTGCCAGCAGTACACAAGCGGGGGGCCAAGAGACCCAGTACTTC.

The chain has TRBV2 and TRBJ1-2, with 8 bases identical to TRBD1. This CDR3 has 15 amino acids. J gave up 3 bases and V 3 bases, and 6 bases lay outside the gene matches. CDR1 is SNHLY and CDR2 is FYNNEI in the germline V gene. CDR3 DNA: TGTGCCAGCAGTGATGACAGGGGCCCTCACTATGGCTACACCTTC. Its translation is CASSDDRGPHYGYTF.

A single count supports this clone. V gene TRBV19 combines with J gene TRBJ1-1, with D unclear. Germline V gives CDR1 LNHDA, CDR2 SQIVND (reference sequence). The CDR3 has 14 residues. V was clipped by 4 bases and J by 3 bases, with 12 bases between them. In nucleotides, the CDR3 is TGTGCCAGTAGTAAGGCCGGGTCTGACACTGAAGCTTTCTTT. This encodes CASSKAGSDTEAFF.

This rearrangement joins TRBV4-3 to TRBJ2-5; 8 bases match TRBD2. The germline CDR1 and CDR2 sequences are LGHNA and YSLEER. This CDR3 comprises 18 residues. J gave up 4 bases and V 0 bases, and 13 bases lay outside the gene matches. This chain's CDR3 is CASSQELPRGGLTETQYF. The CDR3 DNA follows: TGCGCCAGCAGCCAAGAGCTCCCTCGGGGGGGCCTCACAGAGACCCAGTACTTC.